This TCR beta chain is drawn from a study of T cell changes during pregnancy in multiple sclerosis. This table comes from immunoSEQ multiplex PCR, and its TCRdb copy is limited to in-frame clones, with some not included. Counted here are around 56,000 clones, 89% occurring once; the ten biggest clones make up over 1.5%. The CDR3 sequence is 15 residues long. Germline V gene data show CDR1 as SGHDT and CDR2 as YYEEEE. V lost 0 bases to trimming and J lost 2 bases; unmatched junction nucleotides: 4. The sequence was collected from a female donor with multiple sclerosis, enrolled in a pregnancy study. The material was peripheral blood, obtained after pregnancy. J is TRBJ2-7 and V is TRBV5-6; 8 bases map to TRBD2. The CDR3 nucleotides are TGTGCCAGCAGCTTGGGTGGCGGGGGGACCTACGAGCAGTACTTC. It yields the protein CASSLGGGGTYEQYF.